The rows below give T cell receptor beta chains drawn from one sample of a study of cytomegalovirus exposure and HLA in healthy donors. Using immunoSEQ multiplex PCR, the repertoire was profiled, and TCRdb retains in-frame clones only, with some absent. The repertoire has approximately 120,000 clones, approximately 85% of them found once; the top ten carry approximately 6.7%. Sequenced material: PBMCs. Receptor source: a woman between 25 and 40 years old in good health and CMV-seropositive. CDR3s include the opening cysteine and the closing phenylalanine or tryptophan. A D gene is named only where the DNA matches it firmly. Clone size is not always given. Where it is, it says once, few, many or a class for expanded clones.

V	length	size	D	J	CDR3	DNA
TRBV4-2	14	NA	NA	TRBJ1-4	CASGVTGPEEKLFF	TGTGCCAGCGGGGTTACAGGGCCAGAGGAAAAACTGTTTTTT
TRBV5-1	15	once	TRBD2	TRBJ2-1	CASSRGLAFGDEQFF	TGCGCCAGCAGCCGGGGACTAGCGTTCGGGGATGAGCAGTTCTTC
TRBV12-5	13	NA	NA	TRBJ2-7	CASGLADRYEQYF	TGTGCTAGTGGTTTGGCGGACAGATACGAGCAGTACTTC
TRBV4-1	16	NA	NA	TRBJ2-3	CASSQGGPAATDTQYF	TGCGCCAGCAGCCAAGGGGGTCCAGCGGCCACAGATACGCAGTATTTT
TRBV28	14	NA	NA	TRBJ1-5	CATAGGQANQPQHF	TGTGCCACAGCAGGAGGTCAGGCGAATCAGCCCCAGCATTTT
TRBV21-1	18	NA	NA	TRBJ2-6	CASSNPGQGARGANVLTF	TGTGCCAGCAGCAACCCGGGACAGGGGGCGCGAGGGGCCAACGTCCTGACTTTC
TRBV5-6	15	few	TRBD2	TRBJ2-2	CASSPTGGGTGELFF	TGTGCCAGCAGCCCCACCGGGGGGGGTACCGGGGAGCTGTTTTTT
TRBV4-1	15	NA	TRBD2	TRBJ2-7	CASSQSLAGTYEQYF	TGCGCCAGCAGCCAAAGCCTAGCGGGGACCTACGAGCAGTACTTC
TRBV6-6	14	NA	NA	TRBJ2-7	CASSSTDNTYEQYF	TGTGCCAGCAGTAGCACGGACAACACCTACGAGCAGTACTTC
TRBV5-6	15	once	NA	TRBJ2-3	CASSQWTEKSDTQYF	TGTGCCAGCAGCCAATGGACAGAGAAGTCAGATACGCAGTATTTT
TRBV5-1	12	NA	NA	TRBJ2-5	CASSADQETQYF	TGCGCCAGCAGCGCGGACCAAGAGACCCAGTACTTC
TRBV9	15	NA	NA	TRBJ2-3	CASSGTEPSTDTQYF	TGTGCCAGCAGCGGCACGGAGCCCTCCACAGATACGCAGTATTTT
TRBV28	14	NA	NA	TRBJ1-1	CASSTGHTNTEAFF	TGTGCCAGCAGTACGGGACATACAAACACTGAAGCTTTCTTT
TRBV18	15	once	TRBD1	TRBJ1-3	CASGQGSLSGNTIYF	TGTGCCAGCGGACAGGGATCTCTCTCTGGAAACACCATATATTTT
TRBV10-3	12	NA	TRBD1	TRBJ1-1	CAMGQGNTEAFF	TGTGCCATGGGACAGGGGAACACTGAAGCTTTCTTT
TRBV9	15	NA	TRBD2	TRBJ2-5	CASSVRVAGDKTQYF	TGTGCCAGCAGCGTGAGGGTGGCGGGGGATAAGACCCAGTACTTC
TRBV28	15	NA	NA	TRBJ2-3	CASSSTGTSTDTQYF	TGTGCCAGCAGTTCGACAGGTACTAGCACAGATACGCAGTATTTT
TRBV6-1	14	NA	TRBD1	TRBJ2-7	CASSVGGEAYEQYF	TGTGCCAGCAGTGTAGGGGGCGAAGCTTACGAGCAGTACTTC
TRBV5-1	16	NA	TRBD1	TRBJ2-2	CASSLEQGANTGELFF	TGCGCCAGCAGCTTAGAACAGGGGGCCAACACCGGGGAGCTGTTTTTT
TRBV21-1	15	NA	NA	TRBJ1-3	CASTPNRDNGNTIYF	TGTGCCAGCACCCCAAATCGGGACAATGGAAACACCATATATTTT
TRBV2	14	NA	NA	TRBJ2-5	CASLWFSGEETQYF	TGTGCCAGCCTCTGGTTCTCGGGGGAAGAGACCCAGTACTTC
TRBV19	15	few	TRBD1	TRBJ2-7	CASNSGGTGSYEQYF	TGTGCCAGTAATTCAGGGGGCACGGGCTCCTACGAGCAGTACTTC
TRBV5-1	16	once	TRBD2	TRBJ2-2	CASSPPGLANTGELFF	TGCGCCAGCAGCCCCCCGGGACTAGCAAACACCGGGGAGCTGTTTTTT
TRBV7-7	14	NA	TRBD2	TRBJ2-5	CASSLGTSAETQYF	TGTGCTAGCAGCTTGGGTACTAGCGCGGAGACCCAGTACTTC
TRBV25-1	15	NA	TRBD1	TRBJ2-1	CASSVTGGRVNEQFF	TGTGCCAGCAGTGTAACAGGGGGCAGGGTGAATGAGCAGTTCTTC
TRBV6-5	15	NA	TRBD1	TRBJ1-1	CASSYDRDMNTEAFF	TGTGCCAGCAGTTATGACAGGGACATGAACACTGAAGCTTTCTTT
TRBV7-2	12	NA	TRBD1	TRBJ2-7	CASSSHRGEQYF	TGTGCCAGCAGCTCCCACAGGGGCGAGCAGTACTTC
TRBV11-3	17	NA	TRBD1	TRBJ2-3	CASSLGGQAYSTDTQYF	TGTGCCAGCAGCTTAGGGGGACAGGCCTACTCCACAGATACGCAGTATTTT
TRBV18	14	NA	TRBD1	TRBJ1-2	CASSQDRGLTGYTF	TGTGCCAGCTCACAGGACAGGGGGTTGACTGGCTACACCTTC
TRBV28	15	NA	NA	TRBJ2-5	CASSSPFGGSETQYF	TGTGCCAGCAGTTCCCCCTTTGGAGGGAGCGAGACCCAGTACTTC
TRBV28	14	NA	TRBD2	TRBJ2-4	CASIPTSDRNIQYF	TGTGCCAGCATCCCGACTAGCGATCGGAACATTCAGTACTTC
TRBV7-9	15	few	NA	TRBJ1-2	CSSSFLGAPNYGYTF	TGTTCCAGCAGCTTCCTGGGCGCCCCTAACTATGGCTACACCTTC
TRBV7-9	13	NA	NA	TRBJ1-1	CASSLAGAPEAFF	TGTGCCAGCAGCTTAGCTGGGGCCCCTGAAGCTTTCTTT
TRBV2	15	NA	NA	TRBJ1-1	CASSESGDWDTEAFF	TGTGCCAGCAGTGAATCAGGGGATTGGGACACTGAAGCTTTCTTT
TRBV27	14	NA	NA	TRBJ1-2	CASRSGGANYGYTF	TGTGCCAGCCGAAGCGGGGGAGCTAACTATGGCTACACCTTC
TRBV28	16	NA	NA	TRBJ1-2	CATQGGGLFPNYGYTF	TGTGCCACCCAAGGCGGGGGGCTATTCCCTAACTATGGCTACACCTTC
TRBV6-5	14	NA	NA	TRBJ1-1	CASSYQQGIAEAFF	TGTGCCAGCAGTTACCAACAGGGTATAGCCGAAGCTTTCTTT
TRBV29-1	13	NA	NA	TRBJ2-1	CSVNRGHYNEQFF	TGCAGCGTTAATAGGGGCCACTACAATGAGCAGTTCTTC
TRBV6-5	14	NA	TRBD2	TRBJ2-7	CASSSPGLSYEQYF	TGTGCCAGCAGTTCTCCGGGACTATCCTACGAGCAGTACTTC
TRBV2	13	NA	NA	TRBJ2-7	CASSQDWTYEQYF	TGTGCCAGCAGCCAGGACTGGACCTACGAGCAGTACTTC
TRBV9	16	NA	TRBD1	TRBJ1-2	CASSPQPGQGSYGYTF	TGTGCCAGCAGCCCTCAGCCGGGACAGGGCAGCTATGGCTACACCTTC
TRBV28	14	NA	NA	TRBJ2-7	CATRGGTANYEQYF	TGTGCCACCAGGGGCGGGACAGCAAACTACGAGCAGTACTTC